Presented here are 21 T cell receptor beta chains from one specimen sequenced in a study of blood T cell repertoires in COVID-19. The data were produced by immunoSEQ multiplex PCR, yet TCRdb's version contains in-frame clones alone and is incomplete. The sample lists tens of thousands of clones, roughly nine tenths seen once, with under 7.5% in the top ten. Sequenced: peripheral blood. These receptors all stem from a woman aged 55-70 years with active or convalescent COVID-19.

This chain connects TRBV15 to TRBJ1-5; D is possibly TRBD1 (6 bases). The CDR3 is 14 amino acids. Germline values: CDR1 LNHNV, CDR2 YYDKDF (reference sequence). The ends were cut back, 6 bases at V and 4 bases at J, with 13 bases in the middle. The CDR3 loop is CATSDGQTNQPQHF. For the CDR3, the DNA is TGTGCCACCAGTGATGGACAGACGAATCAGCCCCAGCATTTT.

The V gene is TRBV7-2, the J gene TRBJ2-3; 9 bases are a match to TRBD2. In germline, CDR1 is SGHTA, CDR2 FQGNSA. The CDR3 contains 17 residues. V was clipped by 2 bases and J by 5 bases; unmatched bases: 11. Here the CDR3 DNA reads TGTGCCAGCAGCTTAAGCCTGGGTAGCGGGAGAGGAGATACGCAGTATTTT. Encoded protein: CASSLSLGSGRGDTQYF.

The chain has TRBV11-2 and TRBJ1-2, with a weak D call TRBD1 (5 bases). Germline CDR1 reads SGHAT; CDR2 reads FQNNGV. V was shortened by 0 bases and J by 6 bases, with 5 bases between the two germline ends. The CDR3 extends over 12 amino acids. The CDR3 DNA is TGTGCCAGCAGCTTAGAAGGGGATGGCTACACCTTC. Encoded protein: CASSLEGDGYTF.

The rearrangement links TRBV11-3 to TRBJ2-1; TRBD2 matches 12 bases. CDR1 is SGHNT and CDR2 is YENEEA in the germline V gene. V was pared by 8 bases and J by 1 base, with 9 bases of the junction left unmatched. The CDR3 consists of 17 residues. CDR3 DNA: TGTGCCAGCTCTAGCGGGGGGGCCTTGGAATCCTACAATGAGCAGTTCTTC. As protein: CASSSGGALESYNEQFF.

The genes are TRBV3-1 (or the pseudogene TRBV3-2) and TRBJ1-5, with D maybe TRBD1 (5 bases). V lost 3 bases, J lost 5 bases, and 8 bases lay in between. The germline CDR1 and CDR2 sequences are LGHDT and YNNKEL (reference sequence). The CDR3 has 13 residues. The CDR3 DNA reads TGTGCCAGCAGCCACGGGGGATATCAGCCCCAGCATTTT. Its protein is CASSHGGYQPQHF.

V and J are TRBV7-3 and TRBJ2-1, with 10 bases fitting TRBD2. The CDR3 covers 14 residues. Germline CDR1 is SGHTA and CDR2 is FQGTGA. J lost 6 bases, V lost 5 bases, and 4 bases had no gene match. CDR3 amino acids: CASSARTSGNEQFF. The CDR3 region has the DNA TGTGCCAGCAGCGCACGGACTAGCGGCAATGAGCAGTTCTTC.

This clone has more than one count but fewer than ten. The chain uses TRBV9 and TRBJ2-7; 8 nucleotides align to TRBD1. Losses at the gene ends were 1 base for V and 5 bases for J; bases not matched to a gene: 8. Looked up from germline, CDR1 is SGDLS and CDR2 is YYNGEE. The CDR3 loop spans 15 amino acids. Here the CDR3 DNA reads TGTGCCAGCAGCGTACGGGACAGGCCCGTCGACGAGCAGTACTTC. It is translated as CASSVRDRPVDEQYF.

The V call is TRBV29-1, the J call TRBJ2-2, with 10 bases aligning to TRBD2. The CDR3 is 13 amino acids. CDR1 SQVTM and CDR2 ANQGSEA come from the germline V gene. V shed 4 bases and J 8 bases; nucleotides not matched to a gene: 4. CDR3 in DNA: TGCAGCGTTGTGGGACTAGCGACTGGGGAGCTGTTTTTT. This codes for CSVVGLATGELFF.

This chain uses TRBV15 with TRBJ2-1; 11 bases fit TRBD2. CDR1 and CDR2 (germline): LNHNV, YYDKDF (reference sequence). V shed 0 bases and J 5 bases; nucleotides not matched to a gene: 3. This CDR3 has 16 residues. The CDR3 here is CATSRDLAGGNNEQFF. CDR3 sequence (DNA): TGTGCCACCAGCAGAGACCTAGCGGGGGGTAACAATGAGCAGTTCTTC.

For the CDR3, the DNA is TGTGCCTGGAGTAACAGGGGAGGAGGTCAGCCCCAGCATTTT. Amino acids: CAWSNRGGGQPQHF. The V gene is TRBV30, the J gene TRBJ1-5, with 7 bases that match TRBD1. The CDR3 totals 14 residues. In germline, CDR1 is GTSNPN, CDR2 SVGIG (reference sequence). J gave up 6 bases and V 2 bases, and 7 bases lay outside the gene matches.

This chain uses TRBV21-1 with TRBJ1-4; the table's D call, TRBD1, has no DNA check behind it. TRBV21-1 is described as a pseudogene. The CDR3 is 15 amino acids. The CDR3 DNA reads TGTGCCAGCAGCCCTTCCGGGACAGGGGAGGAAAAACTGTTTTTT. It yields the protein CASSPSGTGEEKLFF.

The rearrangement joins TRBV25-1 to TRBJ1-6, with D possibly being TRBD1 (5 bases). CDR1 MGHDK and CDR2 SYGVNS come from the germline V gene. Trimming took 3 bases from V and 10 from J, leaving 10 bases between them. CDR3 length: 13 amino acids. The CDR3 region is CASSDRDPSPLHF. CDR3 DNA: TGTGCCAGCAGTGACAGGGATCCATCACCCCTCCACTTT.

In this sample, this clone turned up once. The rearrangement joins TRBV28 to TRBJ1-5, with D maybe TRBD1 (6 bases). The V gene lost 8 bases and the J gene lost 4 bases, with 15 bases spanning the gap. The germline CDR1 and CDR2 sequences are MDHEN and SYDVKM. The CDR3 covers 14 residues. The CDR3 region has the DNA TGTGCCAGCGTTCAGGGGATAGGTAATCAGCCCCAGCATTTT. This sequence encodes CASVQGIGNQPQHF.

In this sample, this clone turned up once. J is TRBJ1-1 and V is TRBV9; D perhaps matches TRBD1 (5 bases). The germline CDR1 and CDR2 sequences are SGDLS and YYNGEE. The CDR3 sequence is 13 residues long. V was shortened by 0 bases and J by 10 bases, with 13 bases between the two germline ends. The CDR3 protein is CASSVGSGQTAFF. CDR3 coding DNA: TGTGCCAGCAGCGTAGGATCAGGGCAGACAGCTTTCTTT.

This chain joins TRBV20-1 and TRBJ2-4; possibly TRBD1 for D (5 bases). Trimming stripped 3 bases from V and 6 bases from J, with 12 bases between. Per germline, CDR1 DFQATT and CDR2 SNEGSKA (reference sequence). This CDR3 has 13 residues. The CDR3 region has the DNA TGCAGTGCTAGTTTTCGACAGCTAAACATTCAGTACTTC. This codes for CSASFRQLNIQYF.

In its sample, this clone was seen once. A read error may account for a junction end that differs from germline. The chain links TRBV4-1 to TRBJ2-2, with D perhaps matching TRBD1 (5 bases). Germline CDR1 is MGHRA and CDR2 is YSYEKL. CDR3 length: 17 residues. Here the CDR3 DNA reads TGCGCCAGCAGCCCCTCTTCAGGGAATACGAAAACCGGGGAGCTGTTTTTT. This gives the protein CASSPSSGNTKTGELFF.

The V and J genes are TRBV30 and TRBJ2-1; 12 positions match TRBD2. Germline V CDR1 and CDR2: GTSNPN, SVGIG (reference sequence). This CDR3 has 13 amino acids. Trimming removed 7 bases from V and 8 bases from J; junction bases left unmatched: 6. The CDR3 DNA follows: TGTGCCTACGTTGGACTAGCGGGATATGAGCAGTTCTTC. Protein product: CAYVGLAGYEQFF.

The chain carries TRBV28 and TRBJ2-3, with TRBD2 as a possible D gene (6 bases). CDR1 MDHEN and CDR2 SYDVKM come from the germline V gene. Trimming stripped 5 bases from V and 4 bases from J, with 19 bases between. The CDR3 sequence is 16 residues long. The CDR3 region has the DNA TGTGCCAGCAGTGAGGGGACTCTCCAAAAAGCAGATACGCAGTATTTT. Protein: CASSEGTLQKADTQYF. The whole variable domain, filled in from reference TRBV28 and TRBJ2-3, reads DVKVTQSSRYLVKRTGEKVFLECVQDMDHENMFWYRQDPGLGLRLIYFSYDVKMKEKGDIPEGYSVSREKKERFSLILESASTNQTSMYLCASSEGTLQKADTQYFGPGTRLTVL.

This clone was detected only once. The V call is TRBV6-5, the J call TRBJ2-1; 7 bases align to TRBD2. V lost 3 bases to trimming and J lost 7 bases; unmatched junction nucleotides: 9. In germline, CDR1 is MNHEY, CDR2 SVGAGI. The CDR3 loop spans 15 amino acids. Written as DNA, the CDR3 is TGTGCCAGCAGTTATGGGAGGGCCCCGGGGAATGAGCAGTTCTTC. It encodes CASSYGRAPGNEQFF.

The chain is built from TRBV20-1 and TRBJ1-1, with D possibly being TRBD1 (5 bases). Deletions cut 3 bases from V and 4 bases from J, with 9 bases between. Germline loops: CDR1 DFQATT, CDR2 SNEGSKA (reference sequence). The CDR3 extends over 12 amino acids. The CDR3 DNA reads TGCAGTGCTAGTTCCGGGGGCACTGAAGCTTTCTTT. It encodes CSASSGGTEAFF.

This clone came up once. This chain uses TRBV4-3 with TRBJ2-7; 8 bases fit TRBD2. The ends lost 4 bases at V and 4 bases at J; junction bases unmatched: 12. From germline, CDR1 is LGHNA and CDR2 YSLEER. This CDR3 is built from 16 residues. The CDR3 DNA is TGCGCCAGCAGCCGAACACCGGGACTAGATCTTTACGAGCAGTACTTC. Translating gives CASSRTPGLDLYEQYF.